This T cell receptor beta chain was recorded in a study of T cell responses to AZD1222 COVID-19 vaccine. About this clone: Antigen specificity is unknown.

Overall study findings and caveats: Only a handful of AZD1222 recipients, several in all, had baseline seropositivity. Most donors were white British, females outnumbered males, and clonal diversity was possibly underestimated. Increases in Spike-specific TCR breadth and depth were seen after two AZD1222 doses. Regions left unmutated in variants are reportedly the target of nearly half of spike-specific TCRs.

CDR3 length: 15 residues. Germline V lookup: CDR1 LNHNV, CDR2 YYDKDF (reference sequence). The V end lost 1 base, the J end lost 7 bases, and 16 bases lay between the germline ends. Some clones are missing from TCRdb's copy, which holds only in-frame ones; the method was immunoSEQ multiplex PCR. Counted here are some 120,000 clones, 85% to 95% occurring once; the ten biggest clones make up 2.5% to 3%. This clonotype originated in an adult in good health. The source material was peripheral blood, sampled on day 0 of AZD1222 vaccination. The genes are TRBV15 and TRBJ1-1; D is uncertain. CDR3 DNA: TGTGCCACCAGCAGAGTGTGGGGTCTGGTGGATGAAGCTTTCTTT. Protein sequence: CATSRVWGLVDEAFF.